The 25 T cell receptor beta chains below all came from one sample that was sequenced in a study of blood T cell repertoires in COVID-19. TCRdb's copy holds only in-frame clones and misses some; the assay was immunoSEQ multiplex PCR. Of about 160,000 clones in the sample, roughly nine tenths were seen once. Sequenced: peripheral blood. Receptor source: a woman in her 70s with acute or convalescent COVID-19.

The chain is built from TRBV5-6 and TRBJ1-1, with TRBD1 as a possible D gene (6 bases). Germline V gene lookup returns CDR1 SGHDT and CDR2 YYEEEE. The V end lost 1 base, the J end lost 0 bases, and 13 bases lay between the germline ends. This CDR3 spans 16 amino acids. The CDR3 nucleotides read TGTGCCAGCAGCTTGTTGGCGGGGGCTTTGAACACTGAAGCTTTCTTT. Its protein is CASSLLAGALNTEAFF.

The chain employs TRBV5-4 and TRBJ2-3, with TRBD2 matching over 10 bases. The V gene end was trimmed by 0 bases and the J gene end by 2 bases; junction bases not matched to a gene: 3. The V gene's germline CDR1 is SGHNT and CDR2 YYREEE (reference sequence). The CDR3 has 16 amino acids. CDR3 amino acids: CASSLAAGGITDTQYF. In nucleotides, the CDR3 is TGTGCCAGCAGCTTGGCAGCGGGAGGGATCACAGATACGCAGTATTTT.

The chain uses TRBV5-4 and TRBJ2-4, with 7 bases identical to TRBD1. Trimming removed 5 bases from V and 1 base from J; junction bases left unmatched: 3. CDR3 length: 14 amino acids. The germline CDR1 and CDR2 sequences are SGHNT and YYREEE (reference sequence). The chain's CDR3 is CASRPDRAKNIQYF. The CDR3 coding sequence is TGTGCCAGCAGACCGGACAGGGCCAAAAACATTCAGTACTTC.

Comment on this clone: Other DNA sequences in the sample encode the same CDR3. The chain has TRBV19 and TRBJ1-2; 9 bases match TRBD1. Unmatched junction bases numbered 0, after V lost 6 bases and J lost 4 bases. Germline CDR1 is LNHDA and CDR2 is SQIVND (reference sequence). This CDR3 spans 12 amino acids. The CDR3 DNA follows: TGTGCCAGTAGACAGGGGGCCTATGGCTACACCTTC. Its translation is CASRQGAYGYTF.

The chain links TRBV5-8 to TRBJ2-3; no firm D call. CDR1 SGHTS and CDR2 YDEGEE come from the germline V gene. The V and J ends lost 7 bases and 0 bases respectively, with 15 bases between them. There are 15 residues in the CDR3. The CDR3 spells CASAFSRPSTDTQYF. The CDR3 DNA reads TGTGCCAGCGCCTTCAGTCGTCCTAGCACAGATACGCAGTATTTT.

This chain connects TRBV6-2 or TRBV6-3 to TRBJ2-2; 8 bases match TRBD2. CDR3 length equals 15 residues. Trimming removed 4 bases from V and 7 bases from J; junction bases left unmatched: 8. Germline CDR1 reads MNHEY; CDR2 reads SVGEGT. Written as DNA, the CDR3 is TGTGCCAGCAGTTGGGGTAGCGGGATTGGCGGGGAGCTGTTTTTT. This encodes CASSWGSGIGGELFF.

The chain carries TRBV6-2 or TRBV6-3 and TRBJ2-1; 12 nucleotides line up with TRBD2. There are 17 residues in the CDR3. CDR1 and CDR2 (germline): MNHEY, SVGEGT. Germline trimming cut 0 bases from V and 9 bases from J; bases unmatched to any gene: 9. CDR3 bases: TGTGCCAGCAGTTACTCTACTAGCGGGAGGATTCTCGGTGAGCAGTTCTTC. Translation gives CASSYSTSGRILGEQFF.

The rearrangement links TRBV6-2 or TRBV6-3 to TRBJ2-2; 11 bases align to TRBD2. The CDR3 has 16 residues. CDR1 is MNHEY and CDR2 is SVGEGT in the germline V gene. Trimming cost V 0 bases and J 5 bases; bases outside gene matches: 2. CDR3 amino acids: CASSYSRTSGTGELFF. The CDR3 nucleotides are TGTGCCAGCAGTTACTCGAGGACTAGCGGGACCGGGGAGCTGTTTTTT.

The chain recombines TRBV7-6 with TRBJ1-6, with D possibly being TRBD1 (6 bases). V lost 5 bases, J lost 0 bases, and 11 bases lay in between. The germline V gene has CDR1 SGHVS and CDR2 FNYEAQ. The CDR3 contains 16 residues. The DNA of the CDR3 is TGTGCCAGCAGCGCGCAACAGGGCTCCTATAATTCACCCCTCCACTTT. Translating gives CASSAQQGSYNSPLHF.

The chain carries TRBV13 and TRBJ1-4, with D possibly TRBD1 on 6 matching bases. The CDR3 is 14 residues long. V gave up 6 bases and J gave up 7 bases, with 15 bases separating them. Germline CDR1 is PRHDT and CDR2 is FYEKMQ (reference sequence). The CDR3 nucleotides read TGTGCCAGCAGTACAGGGAGAAGGAGTGAAAAACTGTTTTTT. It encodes CASSTGRRSEKLFF.

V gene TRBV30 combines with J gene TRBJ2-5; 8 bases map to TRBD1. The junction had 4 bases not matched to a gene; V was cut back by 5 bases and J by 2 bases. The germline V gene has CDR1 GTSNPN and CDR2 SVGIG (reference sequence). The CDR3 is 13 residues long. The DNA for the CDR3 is TGTGCCTGGGACAGGGGTCGACAAGAGACCCAGTACTTC. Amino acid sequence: CAWDRGRQETQYF.

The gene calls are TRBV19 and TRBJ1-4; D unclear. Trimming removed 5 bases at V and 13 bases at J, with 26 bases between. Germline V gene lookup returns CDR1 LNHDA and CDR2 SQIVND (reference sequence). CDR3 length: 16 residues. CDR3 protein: CASSPPSGRYVRGLFF. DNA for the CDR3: TGTGCCAGTAGTCCACCCTCTGGGAGATATGTCCGGGGACTGTTTTTT. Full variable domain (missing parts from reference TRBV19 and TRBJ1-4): DGGITQSPKYLFRKEGQNVTLSCEQNLNHDAMYWYRQDPGQGLRLIYYSQIVNDFQKGDIAEGYSVSREKKESFPLTVTSAQKNPTAFYLCASSPPSGRYVRGLFFGSGTQLSVL.

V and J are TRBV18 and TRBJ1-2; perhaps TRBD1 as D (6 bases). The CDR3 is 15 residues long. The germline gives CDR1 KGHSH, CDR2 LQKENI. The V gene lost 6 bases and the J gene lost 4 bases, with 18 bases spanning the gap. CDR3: CASSPDTGPFYGYTF. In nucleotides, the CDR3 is TGTGCCAGCTCTCCAGATACAGGGCCTTTCTATGGCTACACCTTC. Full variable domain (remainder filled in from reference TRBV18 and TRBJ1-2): NAGVMQNPRHLVRRRGQEARLRCSPMKGHSHVYWYRQLPEEGLKFMVYLQKENIIDESGMPKERFSAEFPKEGPSILRIQQVVRGDSAAYFCASSPDTGPFYGYTFGSGTRLTVV.

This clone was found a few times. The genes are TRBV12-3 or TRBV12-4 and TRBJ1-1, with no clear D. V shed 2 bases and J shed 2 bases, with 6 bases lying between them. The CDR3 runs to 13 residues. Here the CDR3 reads CASSLRGNTEAFF. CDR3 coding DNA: TGTGCCAGCAGTTTACGGGGAAACACTGAAGCTTTCTTT.

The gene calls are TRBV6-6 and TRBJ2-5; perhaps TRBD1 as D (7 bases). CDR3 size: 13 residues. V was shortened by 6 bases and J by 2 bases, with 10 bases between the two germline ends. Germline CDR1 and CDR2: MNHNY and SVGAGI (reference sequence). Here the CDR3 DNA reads TGTGCCAGCAGCCCAGGGGGGCAAGAGACCCAGTACTTC. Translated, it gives CASSPGGQETQYF.

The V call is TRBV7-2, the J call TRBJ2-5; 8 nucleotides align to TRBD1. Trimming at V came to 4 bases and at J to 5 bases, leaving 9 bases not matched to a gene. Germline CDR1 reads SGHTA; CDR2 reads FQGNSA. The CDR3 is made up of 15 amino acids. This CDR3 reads CASSSQGASGETQYF. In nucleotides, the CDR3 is TGTGCCAGCAGCTCGCAGGGGGCATCAGGGGAGACCCAGTACTTC. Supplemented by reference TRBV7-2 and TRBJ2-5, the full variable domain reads GAGVSQSPSNKVTEKGKDVELRCDPISGHTALYWYRQSLGQGLEFLIYFQGNSAPDKSGLPSDRFSAERTGGSVSTLTIQRTQQEDSAVYLCASSSQGASGETQYFGPGTRLLVL.

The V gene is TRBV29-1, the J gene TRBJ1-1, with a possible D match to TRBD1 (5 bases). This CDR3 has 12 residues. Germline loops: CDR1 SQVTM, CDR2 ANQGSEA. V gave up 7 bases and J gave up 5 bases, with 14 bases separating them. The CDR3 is CSGAQGGTEAFF. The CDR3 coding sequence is TGCAGCGGGGCCCAGGGTGGTACTGAAGCTTTCTTT.

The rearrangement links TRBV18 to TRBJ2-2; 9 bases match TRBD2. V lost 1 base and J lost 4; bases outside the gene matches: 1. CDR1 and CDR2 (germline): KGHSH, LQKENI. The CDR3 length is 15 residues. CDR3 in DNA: TGTGCCAGCTCACCACGGCGGGAGGGCACCGGGGAGCTGTTTTTT. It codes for CASSPRREGTGELFF. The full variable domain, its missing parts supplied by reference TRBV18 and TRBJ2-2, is NAGVMQNPRHLVRRRGQEARLRCSPMKGHSHVYWYRQLPEEGLKFMVYLQKENIIDESGMPKERFSAEFPKEGPSILRIQQVVRGDSAAYFCASSPRREGTGELFFGEGSRLTVL.

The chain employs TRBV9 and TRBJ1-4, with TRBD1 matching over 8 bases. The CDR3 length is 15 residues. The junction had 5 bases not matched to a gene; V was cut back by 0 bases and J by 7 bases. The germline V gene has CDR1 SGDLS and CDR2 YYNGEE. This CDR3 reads CASSVAGQGIEKLFF. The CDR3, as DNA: TGTGCCAGCAGCGTAGCTGGACAGGGTATTGAAAAACTGTTTTTT. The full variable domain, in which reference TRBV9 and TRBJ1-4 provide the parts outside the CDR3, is DSGVTQTPKHLITATGQRVTLRCSPRSGDLSVYWYQQSLDQGLQFLIQYYNGEERAKGNILERFSAQQFPDLHSELNLSSLELGDSALYFCASSVAGQGIEKLFFGSGTQLSVL.

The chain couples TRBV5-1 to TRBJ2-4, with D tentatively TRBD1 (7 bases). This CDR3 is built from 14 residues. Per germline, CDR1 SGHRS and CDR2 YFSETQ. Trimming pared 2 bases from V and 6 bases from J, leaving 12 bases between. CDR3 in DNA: TGCGCCAGCAGCTTTGGGCAGGGGGGAAACATTCAGTACTTC. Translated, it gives CASSFGQGGNIQYF.

Here the CDR3 reads CASSDRGEGTEAFF. DNA of the CDR3: TGTGCCAGCAGCGACAGGGGGGAGGGCACTGAAGCTTTCTTT. This rearrangement joins TRBV6-2 or TRBV6-3 to TRBJ1-1, with 9 bases aligning to TRBD1. The germline V gene has CDR1 MNHEY and CDR2 SVGEGT. J lost 4 bases, V lost 6 bases, and 6 bases had no gene match. CDR3 length: 14 residues.

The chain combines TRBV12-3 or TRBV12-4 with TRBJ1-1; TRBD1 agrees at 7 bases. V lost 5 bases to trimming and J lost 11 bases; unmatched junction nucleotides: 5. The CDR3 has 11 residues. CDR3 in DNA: TGTGCCAGCAGTCAGGGGGGTTGGGCTTTCTTT. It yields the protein CASSQGGWAFF.

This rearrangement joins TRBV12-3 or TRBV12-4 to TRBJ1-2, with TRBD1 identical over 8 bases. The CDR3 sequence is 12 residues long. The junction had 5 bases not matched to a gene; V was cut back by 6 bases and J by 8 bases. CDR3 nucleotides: TGTGCCAGCAGGTCAGGGGGCCGGGGCTACACCTTC. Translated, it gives CASRSGGRGYTF.

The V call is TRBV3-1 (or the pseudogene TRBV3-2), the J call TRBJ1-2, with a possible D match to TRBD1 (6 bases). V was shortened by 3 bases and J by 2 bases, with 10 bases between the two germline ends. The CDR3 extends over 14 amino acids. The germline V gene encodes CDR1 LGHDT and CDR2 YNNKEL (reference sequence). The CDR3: CASSHGTGNYGYTF. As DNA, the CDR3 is TGTGCCAGCAGCCACGGAACAGGGAACTATGGCTACACCTTC.

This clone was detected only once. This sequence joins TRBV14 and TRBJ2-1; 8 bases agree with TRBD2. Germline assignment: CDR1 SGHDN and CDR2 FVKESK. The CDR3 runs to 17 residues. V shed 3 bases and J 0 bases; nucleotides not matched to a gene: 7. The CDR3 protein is CASSQTGLASSYNEQFF. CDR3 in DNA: TGTGCCAGCAGCCAGACCGGACTAGCCAGCTCCTACAATGAGCAGTTCTTC.